The clone carrying this TCR beta chain was seen only once. The antigen is unknown. Only in-frame clones appear in the TCRdb table, and some are missing; sequencing was by immunoSEQ multiplex PCR. The sample has 200,000 to 250,000 clones; just under 80% are singletons. The sample is drawn from a study of cytotoxic CD8 clonotypes in ibrutinib-treated CLL. Across the whole study: Median treatment time before response sampling was 12 months, range 6 to 36.

Library input was about 2 micrograms of DNA from cryopreserved PBMCs. V was shortened by 4 bases and J by 0 bases, with 18 bases between the two germline ends. CDR3 size: 17 residues. CDR1 is SNHLY and CDR2 is FYNNEI in the germline V gene. Overall study results and limits: Clonality (at baseline) was higher than in age-matched healthy donors and tracked circulating CD8+ T-cell counts.

The rearrangement uses TRBV2 and TRBJ1-2; no firm D call. The origin of this receptor is a human donor with chronic lymphocytic leukemia. Here the sequenced sample was PBMCs, taken after 12 months of ibrutinib treatment. The CDR3 nucleotides read TGTGCCAGCAGTGGTCCATTTGGACCTTCCCCTAACTATGGCTACACCTTC. This codes for CASSGPFGPSPNYGYTF.